A single sample gave rise to the 27 T cell receptor beta chains below, sequenced in a study of spatial heterogeneity in lung cancer. Using its own MiXCR run on the 5' RACE reads, TCRdb lists one record per CDR3 protein. The sample carries around 3,300 distinct CDR3 sequences, roughly 9.8% recorded once. Documented time point: sample taken at primary tumor resection. Sequenced here: normal lung tissue next to the tumor, sampled at surgery. These receptors came from a male donor with early-stage non-small cell lung cancer.

This clonotype is judged medium-sized (0.01 to 0.1%). This chain uses TRBV30 with TRBJ1-5; weak D call: TRBD1 (6 bases). The CDR3 totals 14 residues. Per the germline V gene, CDR1 is GTSNPN and CDR2 is SVGIG (reference sequence). V was shortened by 2 bases and J by 4 bases, with 12 bases between the two germline ends. The CDR3: CAWSFRDKNQPQHF. The CDR3 bases are TGTGCCTGGAGTTTCCGGGACAAGAATCAGCCCCAGCATTTT.

This clonotype was seen many times. The rearrangement links TRBV6-2 or TRBV6-3 to TRBJ2-7, with 7 bases matching TRBD1. Trimming cost V 5 bases and J 3 bases; bases outside gene matches: 7. Germline-derived CDR1 and CDR2 are MNHEY and SVGEGT. This CDR3 has 14 amino acids. This CDR3 is CASSILQGSYEQYF. CDR3 DNA: TGTGCCAGCAGTATTCTACAGGGGAGCTACGAGCAGTACTTC.

This clonotype appeared many times. The J gene is TRBJ2-1, the V gene TRBV11-3; no firm D call. Trimming took 4 bases from V and 5 from J, leaving 15 bases between them. Germline V gene sequence: CDR1 SGHNT, CDR2 YENEEA. The CDR3 is 15 amino acids. This chain's CDR3 is CASSSYSNVNNEQFF. DNA of the CDR3: TGTGCCAGCAGCTCGTACTCGAACGTAAACAATGAGCAGTTCTTC.

The chain links TRBV29-1 to TRBJ1-2, with D possibly being TRBD1 (5 bases). Germline-derived CDR1 and CDR2 are SQVTM and ANQGSEA. Between the trimmed V and J ends, which lost 7 bases and 0 bases, there was a span of 18 bases. This CDR3 region has 15 residues. The CDR3 nucleotides are TGCAGCGCCTATACGGGACTCCAAGCTAACTATGGCTACACCTTC. Its protein product is CSAYTGLQANYGYTF.

This clonotype is medium-sized within its sample. The rearrangement joins TRBV12-5 to TRBJ1-1, with 7 nucleotides matching TRBD1. The germline V gene has CDR1 LGHNT and CDR2 FRNRAP. This CDR3 is built from 15 residues. With 6 bases clipped from V and 5 bases from J, the junction kept 12 bases outside the gene matches. CDR3 bases: TGTGCTAGTGGCATTACCTGGGACAGCAGGACTGAAGCTTTCTTT. Its protein product is CASGITWDSRTEAFF.

This clonotype is medium-sized by share. The CDR3: CASRGYSGEDTGELFF. CDR3 DNA sequence: TGTGCCAGCAGAGGGTACTCCGGGGAAGACACCGGGGAGCTGTTTTTT. The V call is TRBV6-5, the J call TRBJ2-2; possibly TRBD2 for D (5 bases). Trimming stripped 6 bases from V and 3 bases from J, with 17 bases between. The CDR3 consists of 16 residues. Germline lookup yields CDR1 MNHEY and CDR2 SVGAGI.

This clonotype counts as medium-sized (0.01 to 0.1%). The V and J genes are TRBV6-5 and TRBJ1-2; D might be TRBD1 (5 bases). The germline V and J ends were trimmed by 5 bases and 4 bases, with 14 bases remaining between them. The CDR3 runs 14 residues. Per germline, CDR1 MNHEY and CDR2 SVGAGI. CDR3 nucleotides: TGTGCCAGCAGTCCTCCCGGGACGCCCTATGGCTACACCTTC. It encodes CASSPPGTPYGYTF.

Judged by abundance, this clonotype is medium-sized. The chain has TRBV5-4 and TRBJ1-1, with D uncertain. Trimming removed 0 bases at V and 1 base at J, with 4 bases between. Germline V gene lookup returns CDR1 SGHNT and CDR2 YYREEE (reference sequence). The CDR3 consists of 13 residues. For the CDR3, the DNA is TGTGCCAGCAGCTTGGGGGCGAACACTGAAGCTTTCTTT. Encoded protein: CASSLGANTEAFF.

The chain links TRBV7-9 to TRBJ2-7; D gene uncertain. The V end was cut by 1 base, the J end by 1 base, with 17 bases between. This CDR3 spans 17 amino acids. Germline-derived CDR1 and CDR2 are SEHNR and FQNEAQ (reference sequence). The chain's CDR3 is CASSLVSVGDTSYEQYF. The CDR3 DNA is TGTGCCAGCAGCTTAGTAAGTGTAGGCGACACTTCCTACGAGCAGTACTTC.

This clonotype was picked up a small number of times. The J gene is TRBJ2-7, the V gene TRBV6-5, with D unresolved. Germline V gene lookup returns CDR1 MNHEY and CDR2 SVGAGI. The CDR3 consists of 14 residues. The V end was cut by 0 bases, the J end by 3 bases, with 9 bases between. This chain's CDR3 is CASSYSRAFYEQYF. DNA for the CDR3: TGTGCCAGCAGTTACTCCCGGGCCTTCTACGAGCAGTACTTC.

The genes are TRBV30 and TRBJ2-7, with 8 nucleotides matching TRBD2. From germline, CDR1 is GTSNPN and CDR2 SVGIG (reference sequence). This CDR3 contains 14 residues. V gave up 0 bases and J gave up 0 bases; unmatched junction bases: 1. In DNA form, the CDR3 reads TGTGCCTGGAGTGTACTAGCGGTCTCCTACGAGCAGTACTTC. It encodes CAWSVLAVSYEQYF.

In its sample, this clonotype is medium-sized (0.01 to 0.1%). The chain employs TRBV19 and TRBJ2-1; 11 bases match TRBD2. This CDR3 is 19 amino acids long. Unmatched junction bases numbered 12, after V lost 3 bases and J lost 2 bases. Germline CDR1 and CDR2: LNHDA and SQIVND (reference sequence). CDR3 residues: CASSIGGISGGEPYNEQFF. CDR3 nucleotides: TGTGCCAGTAGTATCGGAGGGATTAGCGGGGGGGAACCCTACAATGAGCAGTTCTTC.

The chain joins TRBV7-9 to TRBJ2-5, with 7 bases aligning to TRBD1. This CDR3 has 14 residues. V lost 6 bases and J lost 1; bases outside the gene matches: 5. Germline-derived CDR1 and CDR2 are SEHNR and FQNEAQ (reference sequence). The CDR3 sequence is CASRHRDSQETQYF. Here the CDR3 DNA reads TGTGCCAGCAGACATCGGGACAGCCAAGAGACCCAGTACTTC.

In its sample, this clonotype ranks as medium-sized (0.01 to 0.1%). The chain recombines TRBV6-2 or TRBV6-3 with TRBJ2-5; 12 bases line up with TRBD2. V shed 2 bases, J shed 5 bases, and the junction held 6 bases outside the gene matches. This CDR3 is built from 16 residues. Germline V lookup: CDR1 MNHEY, CDR2 SVGEGT. The CDR3 DNA sequence: TGTGCCAGCAGTTACGCGACTAGCGGGAGATCGGAGACCCAGTACTTC. Translating gives CASSYATSGRSETQYF.

This clonotype was seen at least ten times. The genes are TRBV6-5 and TRBJ1-6; D is unresolved. The germline gives CDR1 MNHEY, CDR2 SVGAGI. The ends were cut back, 3 bases at V and 6 bases at J, with 15 bases in the middle. This CDR3 is built from 16 residues. This CDR3 reads CASSYSPIQLNSPLHF. The CDR3 DNA sequence: TGTGCCAGCAGTTATTCTCCTATACAGCTTAATTCACCCCTCCACTTT.

This clonotype was picked up a small number of times. The gene calls are TRBV27 and TRBJ2-5, with 11 nucleotides matching TRBD1. The V and J ends lost 4 bases and 4 bases, in that order; junction bases with no gene match: 11. From germline, CDR1 is MNHEY and CDR2 SMNVEV (reference sequence). The CDR3 is 17 amino acids. The CDR3 is CASSSFKGQGEGETQYF. The CDR3 DNA is TGTGCCAGCAGTTCGTTTAAGGGACAGGGGGAAGGAGAGACCCAGTACTTC.

This clonotype is judged medium-sized. The V gene is TRBV27, the J gene TRBJ2-6; no clear D. The V and J ends lost 2 bases and 0 bases respectively, with 2 bases between them. The germline gives CDR1 MNHEY, CDR2 SMNVEV (reference sequence). This CDR3 comprises 14 residues. The CDR3 sequence: CASSLISGANVLTF. The CDR3 nucleotides are TGTGCCAGCAGTTTAATCTCTGGGGCCAACGTCCTGACTTTC.

V gene TRBV6-2 or TRBV6-3 combines with J gene TRBJ2-7, with D tentatively TRBD2 (5 bases). Germline V CDR1 and CDR2: MNHEY, SVGEGT. Trimming stripped 7 bases from V and 0 bases from J, with 10 bases between. The CDR3 spans 13 residues. CDR3 in DNA: TGTGCCAGCAAAGACACTAGCTCCTACGAGCAGTACTTC. Amino acid sequence: CASKDTSSYEQYF.

By frequency in the sample, this clonotype is medium-sized. The J gene is TRBJ2-1, the V gene TRBV23-1; D is unresolved. TRBV23-1 is annotated as an ORF whose role is uncertain. CDR3 length: 13 residues. The V gene lost 0 bases and the J gene lost 12 bases, with 12 bases spanning the gap. As DNA, the CDR3 is TGCGCCAGCAGTCAATCAGACGGGCTGAGGCAGTTCTTC. Protein: CASSQSDGLRQFF.

By share, this clonotype counts as medium-sized. CDR3 DNA: TGTGCCAGCAGCCCAGGACAGGGGCTCTCTGGAAACACCATATATTTT. Protein: CASSPGQGLSGNTIYF. The gene calls are TRBV7-9 and TRBJ1-3, with 9 nucleotides matching TRBD1. Germline assignment: CDR1 SEHNR and CDR2 FQNEAQ (reference sequence). The CDR3 sequence is 16 residues long. The V and J ends lost 5 bases and 0 bases, in that order; junction bases with no gene match: 5. The full variable domain, in which reference TRBV7-9 and TRBJ1-3 provide the parts outside the CDR3, is DTGVSQNPRHKITKRGQNVTFRCDPISEHNRLYWYRQTLGQGPEFLTYFQNEAQLEKSRLLSDRFSAERPKGSFSTLEIQRTEQGDSAMYLCASSPGQGLSGNTIYFGEGSWLTVV.

Sample share makes this clonotype medium-sized. The CDR3 bases are TGTGCCAGCAGCTTAGGGCTAGCGGGTTACAATGAGCAGTTCTTC. The encoded protein is CASSLGLAGYNEQFF. The chain joins TRBV11-2 to TRBJ2-1; 8 nucleotides agree with TRBD2. CDR1 and CDR2 from the germline V gene are SGHAT and FQNNGV. Trimming at V came to 1 base and at J to 4 bases, leaving 3 bases not matched to a gene. The CDR3 spans 15 residues.

This clonotype is medium-sized within its sample. The chain couples TRBV5-4 to TRBJ2-7; 8 bases align to TRBD2. Germline CDR1 and CDR2: SGHNT and YYREEE (reference sequence). This CDR3 has 14 residues. V was clipped by 3 bases and J by 4 bases; unmatched bases: 6. The CDR3 reads CASSSGGAGYEQYF. CDR3 DNA: TGTGCCAGCAGCTCCGGGGGGGCCGGGTACGAGCAGTACTTC.

Judged by abundance, this clonotype is medium-sized (0.01 to 0.1%). J is TRBJ2-6 and V is TRBV18; D could derive from TRBD1 or TRBD2 (5 bases each). The V end was cut by 1 base, the J end by 4 bases, with 17 bases between. Germline V gene lookup returns CDR1 KGHSH and CDR2 LQKENI. The length of the CDR3 is 18 residues. CDR3 in amino acids: CASSPLTVGRGGANVLTF. CDR3 DNA sequence: TGTGCCAGCTCACCACTGACAGTCGGAAGAGGGGGGGCCAACGTCCTGACTTTC. The entire variable domain, with the rest obtained from reference TRBV18 and TRBJ2-6, is as follows: NAGVMQNPRHLVRRRGQEARLRCSPMKGHSHVYWYRQLPEEGLKFMVYLQKENIIDESGMPKERFSAEFPKEGPSILRIQQVVRGDSAAYFCASSPLTVGRGGANVLTFGAGSRLTVL.

The J gene is TRBJ2-7, the V gene TRBV30; weak D call: TRBD2 (7 bases). V was cut by 0 bases and J by 5 bases, with 17 bases left in between. The CDR3 totals 15 residues. The V gene's germline CDR1 is GTSNPN and CDR2 SVGIG (reference sequence). This CDR3 is CAWSVLGGRAHEQYF. The CDR3 nucleotides are TGTGCCTGGAGTGTACTAGGGGGGAGGGCCCACGAGCAGTACTTC.

This clonotype was counted ten times or more. The chain combines TRBV28 with TRBJ1-5; D uncertain. Trimming removed 5 bases from V and 6 bases from J, with 11 bases in between. CDR3 length equals 13 residues. Germline-derived CDR1 and CDR2 are MDHEN and SYDVKM. The CDR3 sequence: CASSVSPLQPQHF. CDR3 sequence (DNA): TGTGCCAGCAGTGTCAGTCCTCTTCAGCCCCAGCATTTT.

This clonotype was counted at least ten times. The gene calls are TRBV5-4 and TRBJ2-3, with 14 nucleotides matching TRBD2. Trimming at V came to 4 bases and at J to 6 bases, leaving 7 bases not matched to a gene. The CDR3 runs to 16 residues. The germline V gene has CDR1 SGHNT and CDR2 YYREEE (reference sequence). CDR3 sequence reads: CASSPGLAGGGDTQYF. The CDR3 nucleotides are TGTGCCAGCAGCCCCGGACTAGCGGGAGGTGGGGATACGCAGTATTTT.

By its share, this clonotype is medium-sized. The chain employs TRBV11-2 and TRBJ2-3, with D possibly TRBD2 on 5 matching bases. Per the germline V gene, CDR1 is SGHAT and CDR2 is FQNNGV. The CDR3 sequence is 14 residues long. The V and J ends lost 3 bases and 6 bases respectively, with 13 bases between them. CDR3 bases: TGTGCCAGCAGCTTGGGCGGGTCCGGGGATACGCAGTATTTT. This encodes CASSLGGSGDTQYF.